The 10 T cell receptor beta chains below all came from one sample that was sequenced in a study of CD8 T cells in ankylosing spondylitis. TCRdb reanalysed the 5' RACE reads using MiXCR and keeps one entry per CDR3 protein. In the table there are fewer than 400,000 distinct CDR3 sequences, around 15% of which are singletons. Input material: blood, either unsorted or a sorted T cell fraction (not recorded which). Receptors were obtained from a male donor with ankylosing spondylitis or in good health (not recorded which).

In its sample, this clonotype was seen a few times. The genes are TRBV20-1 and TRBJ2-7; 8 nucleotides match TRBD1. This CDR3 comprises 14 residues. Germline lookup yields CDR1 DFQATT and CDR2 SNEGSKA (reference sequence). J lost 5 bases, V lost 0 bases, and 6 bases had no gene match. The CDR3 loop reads CSARDDRGGHEQYF. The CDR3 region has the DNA TGCAGTGCTAGAGATGACAGGGGCGGCCACGAGCAGTACTTC.

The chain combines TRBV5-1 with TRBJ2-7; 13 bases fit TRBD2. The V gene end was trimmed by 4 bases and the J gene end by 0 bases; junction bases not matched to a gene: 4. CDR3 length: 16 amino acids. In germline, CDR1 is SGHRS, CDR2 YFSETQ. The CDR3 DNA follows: TGCGCCAGCAGCACACGGACTAGCGGGAGCTCCTACGAGCAGTACTTC. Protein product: CASSTRTSGSSYEQYF.

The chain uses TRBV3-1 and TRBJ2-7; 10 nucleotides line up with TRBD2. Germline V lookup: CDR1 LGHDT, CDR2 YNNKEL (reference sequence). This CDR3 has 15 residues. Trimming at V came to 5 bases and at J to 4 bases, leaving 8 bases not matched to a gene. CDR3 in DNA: TGTGCCAGCAGCTCCTCTAGCGGGAGAGCTTACGAGCAGTACTTC. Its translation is CASSSSSGRAYEQYF.

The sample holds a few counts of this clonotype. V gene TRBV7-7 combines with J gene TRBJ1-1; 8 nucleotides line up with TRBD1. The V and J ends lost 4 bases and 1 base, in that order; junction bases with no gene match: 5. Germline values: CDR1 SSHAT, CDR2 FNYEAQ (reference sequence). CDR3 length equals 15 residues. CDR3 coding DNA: TGTGCCAGCAGCTGGAGGACAGGGTCGAACACTGAAGCTTTCTTT. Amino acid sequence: CASSWRTGSNTEAFF.

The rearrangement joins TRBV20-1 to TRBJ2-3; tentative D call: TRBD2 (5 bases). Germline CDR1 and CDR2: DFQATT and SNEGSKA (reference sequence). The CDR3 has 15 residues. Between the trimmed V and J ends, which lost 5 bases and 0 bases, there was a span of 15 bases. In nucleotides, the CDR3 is TGCAGTGCTGCAATGGGTAGCGTGAGCACAGATACGCAGTATTTT. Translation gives CSAAMGSVSTDTQYF.

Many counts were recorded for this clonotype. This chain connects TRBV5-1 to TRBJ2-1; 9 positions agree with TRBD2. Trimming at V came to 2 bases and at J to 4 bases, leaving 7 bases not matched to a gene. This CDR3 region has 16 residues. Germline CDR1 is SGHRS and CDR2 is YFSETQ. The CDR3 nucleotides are TGCGCCAGCAGCTTAATACTAGCGGGCACATACAATGAGCAGTTCTTC. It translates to CASSLILAGTYNEQFF.

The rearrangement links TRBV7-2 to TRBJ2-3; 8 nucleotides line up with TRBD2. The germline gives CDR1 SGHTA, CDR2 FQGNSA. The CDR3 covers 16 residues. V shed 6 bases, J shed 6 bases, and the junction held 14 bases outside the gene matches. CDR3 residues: CASSVTGGGSADTQYF. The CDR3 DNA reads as TGTGCCAGCAGTGTGACGGGGGGGGGTTCTGCCGATACGCAGTATTTT. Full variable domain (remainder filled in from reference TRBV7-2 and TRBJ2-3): GAGVSQSPSNKVTEKGKDVELRCDPISGHTALYWYRQSLGQGLEFLIYFQGNSAPDKSGLPSDRFSAERTGGSVSTLTIQRTQQEDSAVYLCASSVTGGGSADTQYFGPGTRLTVL.

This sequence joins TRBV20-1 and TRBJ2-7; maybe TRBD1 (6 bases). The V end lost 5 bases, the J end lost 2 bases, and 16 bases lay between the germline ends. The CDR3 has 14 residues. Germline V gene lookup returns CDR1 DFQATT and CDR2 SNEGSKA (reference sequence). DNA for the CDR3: TGCAGTGCTGGACGGACGAGGGGGACCTACGAGCAGTACTTC. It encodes CSAGRTRGTYEQYF.

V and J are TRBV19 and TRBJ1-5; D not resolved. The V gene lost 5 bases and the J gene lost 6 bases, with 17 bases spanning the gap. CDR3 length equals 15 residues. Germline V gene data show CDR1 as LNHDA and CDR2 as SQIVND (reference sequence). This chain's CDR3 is CASSSEIHGRQPQHF. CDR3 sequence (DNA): TGTGCCAGTAGTTCAGAGATTCACGGGCGTCAGCCCCAGCATTTT.

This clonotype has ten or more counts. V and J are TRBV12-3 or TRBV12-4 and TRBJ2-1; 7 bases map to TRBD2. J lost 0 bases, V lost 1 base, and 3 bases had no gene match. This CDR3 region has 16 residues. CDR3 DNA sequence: TGTGCCAGCAGTTTAGTTGGGGGGGGCTCCTACAATGAGCAGTTCTTC. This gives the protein CASSLVGGGSYNEQFF.